A selection of T cell receptor beta chains follows, all from one sample in a study of blood T cell repertoires in COVID-19. The table came from immunoSEQ multiplex PCR; TCRdb's copy has only in-frame clones and leaves some out. The sample has approximately 45,000 clones, 87% seen once. Sequenced: peripheral blood. All receptors come from a woman older than 75 with COVID-19, enrolled during active disease. Each CDR3 is given with its conserved first and last residue. D genes are given only for firm matches. Clone size appears in some rows only: once, few, many, or a class for an expanded clone.

D gene: NA
clone size: NA
J gene: TRBJ1-4
V gene: TRBV15
CDR3 protein: CATRYANEKLFF
CDR3 DNA: TGTGCCACCAGATATGCTAATGAAAAACTGTTTTTT

D gene: NA
clone size: NA
J gene: TRBJ1-2
V gene: TRBV14
CDR3 protein: CASSQDWGGDGYTF
CDR3 DNA: TGTGCCAGCAGCCAAGATTGGGGGGGAGATGGCTACACCTTC

D gene: TRBD1
clone size: once
J gene: TRBJ1-2
V gene: TRBV10-3
CDR3 protein: CAVGQGAGSGYTF
CDR3 DNA: TGTGCCGTAGGACAGGGGGCTGGTAGTGGCTACACCTTC

D gene: NA
clone size: NA
J gene: TRBJ2-5
V gene: TRBV28
CDR3 protein: CASRSRGETQYF
CDR3 DNA: TGTGCCAGCAGATCTCGAGGAGAGACCCAGTACTTC

D gene: TRBD1
clone size: once
J gene: TRBJ1-1
V gene: TRBV5-1
CDR3 protein: CASSFNRGGLRGPGDTEAFF
CDR3 DNA: TGCGCCAGCAGCTTTAACAGGGGAGGTCTAAGGGGGCCCGGGGACACTGAAGCTTTCTTT

D gene: TRBD1
clone size: few
J gene: TRBJ1-6
V gene: TRBV6-2/TRBV6-3
CDR3 protein: CASSYRQGSSPLHF
CDR3 DNA: TGTGCCAGCAGTTACCGACAGGGGAGTTCACCCCTCCACTTT

D gene: NA
clone size: NA
J gene: TRBJ1-4
V gene: TRBV7-9
CDR3 protein: CASSSRTAHGEKLFF
CDR3 DNA: TGTGCCAGCAGCTCGAGGACAGCCCATGGTGAAAAACTGTTTTTT

D gene: TRBD2
clone size: NA
J gene: TRBJ2-5
V gene: TRBV2
CDR3 protein: CASSDSGGRETQYF
CDR3 DNA: TGTGCCAGCAGTGACTCGGGGGGACGAGAGACCCAGTACTTC

D gene: TRBD1
clone size: NA
J gene: TRBJ1-5
V gene: TRBV9
CDR3 protein: CASSVGQGSNQPQHF
CDR3 DNA: TGTGCCAGCAGCGTGGGACAGGGAAGCAATCAGCCCCAGCATTTT

D gene: NA
clone size: NA
J gene: TRBJ1-1
V gene: TRBV5-1
CDR3 protein: CASSLRIRQSTSTEAFF
CDR3 DNA: TGCGCCAGCAGCTTGCGGATCCGACAGAGCACATCGACTGAAGCTTTCTTT

D gene: NA
clone size: once
J gene: TRBJ2-3
V gene: TRBV3-1/TRBV3-2
CDR3 protein: CASSRQGTTDTQYF
CDR3 DNA: TGTGCCAGCAGCCGCCAGGGGACCACAGATACGCAGTATTTT

D gene: TRBD2
clone size: NA
J gene: TRBJ2-1
V gene: TRBV28
CDR3 protein: CASSSPSGSPNNEQFF
CDR3 DNA: TGTGCCAGCAGTTCCCCTAGCGGGAGTCCGAACAATGAGCAGTTCTTC

D gene: NA
clone size: NA
J gene: TRBJ1-5
V gene: TRBV7-9
CDR3 protein: CASSLAGAPFSLRF
CDR3 DNA: TGTGCCAGCAGCTTGGCAGGGGCCCCGTTTAGTCTTCGTTTT

D gene: NA
clone size: NA
J gene: TRBJ2-3
V gene: TRBV5-1
CDR3 protein: CASSPTPHSTDTQYF
CDR3 DNA: TGCGCCAGCAGCCCAACACCTCATAGCACAGATACGCAGTATTTT

D gene: NA
clone size: NA
J gene: TRBJ1-5
V gene: TRBV15
CDR3 protein: CATSRDRGGGQPQHF
CDR3 DNA: TGTGCCACCAGCAGAGATCGCGGGGGTGGACAGCCCCAGCATTTT

D gene: NA
clone size: NA
J gene: TRBJ1-5
V gene: TRBV30
CDR3 protein: CAWSVLAGHNQPQHF
CDR3 DNA: TGTGCCTGGAGTGTATTGGCCGGACACAATCAGCCCCAGCATTTT

D gene: TRBD1
clone size: NA
J gene: TRBJ1-1
V gene: TRBV6-5
CDR3 protein: CASSYSTGPTEAFF
CDR3 DNA: TGTGCCAGCAGTTACTCGACAGGGCCGACTGAAGCTTTCTTT

D gene: NA
clone size: once
J gene: TRBJ2-1
V gene: TRBV7-9
CDR3 protein: CASSLAAGTYNEQFF
CDR3 DNA: TGTGCCAGCAGCTTAGCGGCGGGAACCTACAATGAGCAGTTCTTC

D gene: TRBD1
clone size: NA
J gene: TRBJ1-3
V gene: TRBV18
CDR3 protein: CASSPRTGRNTIYF
CDR3 DNA: TGTGCCAGCTCACCGAGGACAGGAAGAAACACCATATATTTT

D gene: TRBD1
clone size: NA
J gene: TRBJ2-5
V gene: TRBV5-4
CDR3 protein: CASSRGPGQRETQYF
CDR3 DNA: TGTGCCAGCAGCAGAGGACCGGGACAGAGGGAGACCCAGTACTTC

D gene: NA
clone size: NA
J gene: TRBJ2-6
V gene: TRBV3-1/TRBV3-2
CDR3 protein: CASSQLRGAGANVLTF
CDR3 DNA: TGTGCCAGCAGCCAACTCCGGGGAGCCGGGGCCAACGTCCTGACTTTC

D gene: TRBD1
clone size: NA
J gene: TRBJ1-4
V gene: TRBV25-1
CDR3 protein: CASSGDRTNEKLFF
CDR3 DNA: TGTGCCAGCAGTGGGGACAGGACTAATGAAAAACTGTTTTTT

D gene: TRBD2
clone size: once
J gene: TRBJ2-3
V gene: TRBV6-7
CDR3 protein: CASSSPTSGHTDTQYF
CDR3 DNA: TGTGCCAGCAGTTCCCCGACTAGCGGACACACAGATACGCAGTATTTT

D gene: NA
clone size: NA
J gene: TRBJ1-1
V gene: TRBV12-5
CDR3 protein: CASGYLSGSSNTEAFF
CDR3 DNA: TGTGCTAGTGGTTATCTATCCGGGAGTTCGAACACTGAAGCTTTCTTT

D gene: TRBD1
clone size: NA
J gene: TRBJ1-1
V gene: TRBV28
CDR3 protein: CASSVGQGARWGMNTEAFF
CDR3 DNA: TGTGCCAGCAGTGTGGGACAGGGGGCGCGTTGGGGCATGAACACTGAAGCTTTCTTT

D gene: TRBD1
clone size: NA
J gene: TRBJ2-7
V gene: TRBV27
CDR3 protein: CASKRGDSETYEQYF
CDR3 DNA: TGTGCCAGCAAAAGAGGGGACAGCGAGACCTACGAGCAGTACTTC

D gene: NA
clone size: once
J gene: TRBJ1-4
V gene: TRBV9
CDR3 protein: CASSIHSGKLFF
CDR3 DNA: TGTGCCAGCAGCATCCACAGCGGAAAACTGTTTTTT

D gene: NA
clone size: few
J gene: TRBJ1-5
V gene: TRBV11-2
CDR3 protein: CASSLGAGDQPQHF
CDR3 DNA: TGTGCCAGCAGCTTGGGGGCCGGGGATCAGCCCCAGCATTTT

D gene: NA
clone size: NA
J gene: TRBJ2-7
V gene: TRBV5-5
CDR3 protein: CASSGTGSLSYEQYF
CDR3 DNA: TGTGCCAGCAGCGGAACAGGTAGCCTCTCGTACGAGCAGTACTTC

D gene: TRBD1
clone size: once
J gene: TRBJ1-5
V gene: TRBV28
CDR3 protein: CASSRRTGVNQPQHF
CDR3 DNA: TGTGCCAGCAGTAGGAGGACAGGGGTCAATCAGCCCCAGCATTTT

D gene: TRBD1
clone size: NA
J gene: TRBJ2-5
V gene: TRBV25-1
CDR3 protein: CASSAGQGTWETQYF
CDR3 DNA: TGTGCCAGCAGTGCTGGACAGGGGACCTGGGAGACCCAGTACTTC

D gene: TRBD1
clone size: NA
J gene: TRBJ2-7
V gene: TRBV29-1
CDR3 protein: CSARDRVYEQYF
CDR3 DNA: TGCAGCGCGAGGGACAGGGTGTACGAGCAGTACTTC

D gene: NA
clone size: NA
J gene: TRBJ2-1
V gene: TRBV18
CDR3 protein: CASSPQGGHSYNEQFF
CDR3 DNA: TGTGCCAGCTCACCCCAGGGGGGTCATTCCTACAATGAGCAGTTCTTC

D gene: NA
clone size: NA
J gene: TRBJ1-2
V gene: TRBV7-2
CDR3 protein: CASSFPRERSLYGYTF
CDR3 DNA: TGTGCCAGCAGCTTCCCGCGCGAACGTAGCCTTTATGGCTACACCTTC

D gene: NA
clone size: NA
J gene: TRBJ2-1
V gene: TRBV19
CDR3 protein: CASSIRRGTDEQFF
CDR3 DNA: TGTGCCAGTAGTATAAGGAGGGGTACGGATGAGCAGTTCTTC

D gene: NA
clone size: NA
J gene: TRBJ1-4
V gene: TRBV3-1/TRBV3-2
CDR3 protein: CASSHYSNEKLFF
CDR3 DNA: TGTGCCAGCAGCCATTACAGTAATGAAAAACTGTTTTTT

D gene: NA
clone size: NA
J gene: TRBJ1-5
V gene: TRBV6-5
CDR3 protein: CASSTRGNQPQHF
CDR3 DNA: TGTGCCAGCAGTACCAGGGGCAATCAGCCCCAGCATTTT

D gene: TRBD2
clone size: NA
J gene: TRBJ2-1
V gene: TRBV3-1/TRBV3-2
CDR3 protein: CASSPLAGRYNEQFF
CDR3 DNA: TGTGCCAGCAGCCCCTTAGCGGGGCGGTACAATGAGCAGTTCTTC

D gene: TRBD2
clone size: NA
J gene: TRBJ2-5
V gene: TRBV7-3
CDR3 protein: CASSPRLAGGETQYF
CDR3 DNA: TGTGCCAGCAGCCCCCGACTAGCGGGGGGAGAGACCCAGTACTTC

D gene: NA
clone size: NA
J gene: TRBJ2-5
V gene: TRBV6-5
CDR3 protein: CASSYHGETQYF
CDR3 DNA: TGTGCCAGCAGTTACCACGGGGAGACCCAGTACTTC

D gene: NA
clone size: NA
J gene: TRBJ1-1
V gene: TRBV6-5
CDR3 protein: CASKALTGSEAFF
CDR3 DNA: TGTGCCAGCAAGGCACTGACAGGTTCTGAAGCTTTCTTT

D gene: TRBD1
clone size: NA
J gene: TRBJ1-2
V gene: TRBV28
CDR3 protein: CASGDRGLLGYTF
CDR3 DNA: TGTGCCAGCGGCGACAGGGGGCTGCTTGGCTACACCTTC

D gene: NA
clone size: once
J gene: TRBJ2-1
V gene: TRBV7-3
CDR3 protein: CASSLHRVAGYNEQFF
CDR3 DNA: TGTGCCAGCAGCCTCCACCGGGTTGCGGGGTACAATGAGCAGTTCTTC

D gene: TRBD2
clone size: NA
J gene: TRBJ2-5
V gene: TRBV5-1
CDR3 protein: CASSLASGGAETQYF
CDR3 DNA: TGCGCCAGCAGCTTGGCCAGCGGGGGGGCGGAGACCCAGTACTTC

D gene: TRBD2
clone size: NA
J gene: TRBJ2-3
V gene: TRBV27
CDR3 protein: CASSLLLAGGGGDTQYF
CDR3 DNA: TGTGCCAGCAGTCTACTACTAGCGGGAGGAGGTGGGGATACGCAGTATTTT

D gene: TRBD1
clone size: NA
J gene: TRBJ1-2
V gene: TRBV6-5
CDR3 protein: CASIPSTGGYGYTF
CDR3 DNA: TGTGCCAGCATCCCATCGACAGGGGGCTATGGCTACACCTTC

D gene: NA
clone size: NA
J gene: TRBJ1-1
V gene: TRBV7-9
CDR3 protein: CASSSVRGTEAFF
CDR3 DNA: TGTGCCAGCAGTTCGGTAAGGGGCACTGAAGCTTTCTTT

D gene: NA
clone size: NA
J gene: TRBJ1-2
V gene: TRBV5-4
CDR3 protein: CASSLGGYGYTF
CDR3 DNA: TGTGCCAGCAGCTTGGGCGGGTATGGCTACACCTTC

D gene: TRBD2
clone size: NA
J gene: TRBJ2-7
V gene: TRBV5-1
CDR3 protein: CASSITTKGLAGVSYEQYF
CDR3 DNA: TGCGCCAGCAGCATAACGACGAAAGGACTAGCGGGAGTCTCCTACGAGCAGTACTTC

D gene: TRBD1
clone size: few
J gene: TRBJ1-1
V gene: TRBV2
CDR3 protein: CASSVQGARTEAFF
CDR3 DNA: TGTGCCAGCAGTGTCCAGGGGGCGAGAACTGAAGCTTTCTTT

D gene: TRBD2
clone size: NA
J gene: TRBJ2-5
V gene: TRBV7-3
CDR3 protein: CASSPPGLAGGPRETQYF
CDR3 DNA: TGTGCCAGCAGCCCGCCGGGACTAGCGGGGGGGCCGAGAGAGACCCAGTACTTC

D gene: TRBD2
clone size: NA
J gene: TRBJ2-1
V gene: TRBV6-4
CDR3 protein: CASSPRGGPYNEQFF
CDR3 DNA: TGTGCCAGCAGCCCGCGGGGGGGCCCCTACAATGAGCAGTTCTTC

D gene: NA
clone size: NA
J gene: TRBJ2-1
V gene: TRBV25-1
CDR3 protein: CASHPNMGSRSYNEQFF
CDR3 DNA: TGTGCCAGCCACCCCAATATGGGGAGTAGGTCCTACAATGAGCAGTTCTTC

D gene: NA
clone size: NA
J gene: TRBJ1-3
V gene: TRBV7-8
CDR3 protein: CASSWPGGAGNTIYF
CDR3 DNA: TGTGCCAGCAGTTGGCCTGGGGGGGCTGGAAACACCATATATTTT

D gene: TRBD1
clone size: NA
J gene: TRBJ1-2
V gene: TRBV30
CDR3 protein: CAWVDRAFYGYTF
CDR3 DNA: TGTGCCTGGGTAGACAGGGCGTTCTATGGCTACACCTTC